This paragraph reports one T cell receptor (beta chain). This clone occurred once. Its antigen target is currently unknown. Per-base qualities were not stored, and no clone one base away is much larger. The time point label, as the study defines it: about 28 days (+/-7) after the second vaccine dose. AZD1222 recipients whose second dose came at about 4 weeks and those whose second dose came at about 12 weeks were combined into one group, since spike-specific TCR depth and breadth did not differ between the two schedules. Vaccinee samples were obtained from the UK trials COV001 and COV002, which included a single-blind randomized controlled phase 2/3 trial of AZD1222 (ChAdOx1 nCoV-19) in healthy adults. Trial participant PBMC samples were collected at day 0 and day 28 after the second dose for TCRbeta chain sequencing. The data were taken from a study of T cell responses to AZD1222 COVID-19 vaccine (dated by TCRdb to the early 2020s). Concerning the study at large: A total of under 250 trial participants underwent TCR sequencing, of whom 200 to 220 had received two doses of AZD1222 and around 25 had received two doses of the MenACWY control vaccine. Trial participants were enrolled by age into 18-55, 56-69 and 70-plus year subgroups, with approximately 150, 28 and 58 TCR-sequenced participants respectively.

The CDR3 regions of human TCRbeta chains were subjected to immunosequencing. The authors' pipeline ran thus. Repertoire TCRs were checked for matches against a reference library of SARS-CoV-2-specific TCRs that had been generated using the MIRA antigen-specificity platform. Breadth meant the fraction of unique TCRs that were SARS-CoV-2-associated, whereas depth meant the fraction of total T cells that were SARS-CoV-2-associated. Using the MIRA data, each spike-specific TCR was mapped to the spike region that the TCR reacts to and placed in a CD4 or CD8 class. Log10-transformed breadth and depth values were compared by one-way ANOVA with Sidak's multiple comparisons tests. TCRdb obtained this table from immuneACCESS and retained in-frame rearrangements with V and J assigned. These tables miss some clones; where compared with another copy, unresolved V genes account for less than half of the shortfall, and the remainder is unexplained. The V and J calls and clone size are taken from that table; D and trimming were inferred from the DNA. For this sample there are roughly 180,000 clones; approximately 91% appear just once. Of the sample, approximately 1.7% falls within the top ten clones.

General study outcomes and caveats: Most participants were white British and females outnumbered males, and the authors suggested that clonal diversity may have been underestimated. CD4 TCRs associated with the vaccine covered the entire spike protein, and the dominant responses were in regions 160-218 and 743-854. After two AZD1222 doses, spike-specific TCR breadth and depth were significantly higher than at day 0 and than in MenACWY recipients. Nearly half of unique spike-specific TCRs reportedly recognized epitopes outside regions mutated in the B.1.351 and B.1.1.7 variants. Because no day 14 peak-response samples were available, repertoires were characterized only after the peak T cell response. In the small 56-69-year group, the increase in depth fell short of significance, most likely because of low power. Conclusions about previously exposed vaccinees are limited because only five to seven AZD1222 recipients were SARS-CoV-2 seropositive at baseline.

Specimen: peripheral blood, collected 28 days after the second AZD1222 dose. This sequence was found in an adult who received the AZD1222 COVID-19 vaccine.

CDR3 reads: CASSFGQGQYEQYF. The DNA reads TGTGCCAGCAGCTTCGGACAGGGCCAATACGAGCAGTACTTC. The sequence links TRBV11-2 to TRBJ2-7; TRBD1 matches 8 bases in the middle. V loses 3 bases at its end and J loses 4 bases; junction bases beyond the gene matches: 5. Per the germline V gene, SGHAT is the CDR1 and FQNNGV is the CDR2. The CDR3 covers 14 residues, taking in both the cysteine and the phenylalanine. The entry retains the CDR3 DNA only, 42 bases that are in frame from base 1.